This T cell receptor beta chain comes out of a study of vaccination effects on CD4 cells after COVID-19. Clones were read by immunoSEQ multiplex PCR, and TCRdb kept only the in-frame ones, dropping some. The sample holds some 23,000 clones, 65% to 85% seen once. Before any sequencing was done, the ViraFEST assay used viral peptide pools to expand antigen-specific CD4+ T cells. Cultured cells yielded isolated CD4+ T cells after 10 days. Participants completed two doses of the BNT162b2 or mRNA-1273 vaccine. Under 2.5 million PBMC were placed in each well, which was supplemented with approximately 10 IU/ml IL-2 and roughly 10 ug/ml peptides. The authors exchanged half the medium for IL-2 medium on days 3 and 7. CDR3 length equals 12 residues. Germline CDR1 and CDR2: LNHDA and SQIVND (reference sequence). The V and J ends lost 5 bases and 4 bases respectively, with 8 bases between them. Concerning this clone itself: What it binds is unknown.

The study's findings and limits: Infection- and vaccine-induced clones contracted markedly late after vaccination. A shortage of convalescent patients and an absence of early post-infection timepoints characterized the study.

This rearrangement joins TRBV19 to TRBJ1-2, with D unclear. The clonotype comes from a human donor who received a COVID-19 vaccine. Source: CD4+ T cells from PBMCs cultured with HCoV-229E spike peptides, taken after COVID-19 vaccination. CDR3 coding DNA: TGTGCCAGTAGTTCAGGCGGCTATGGCTACACCTTC. This translates into CASSSGGYGYTF.